A selection of T cell receptor beta chains follows, all from one sample in a study of CD8+CD57+ T cells in acquired aplastic anemia. TCRdb itself ran the reads through MiXCR, one entry per CDR3 protein. The data show roughly 290,000 distinct CDR3 sequences, with about 50% seen just once and roughly 1.2% held by the top ten. The sample comprised sorted CD4+, CD8+, or CD8+CD57+ T cells (not recorded which) from PBMCs. The receptors shown here come from a human donor with aplastic anemia. CDR3s include the opening cysteine and the closing phenylalanine or tryptophan. Fields, in order: J gene, D gene, clone size, V gene, CDR3 protein, CDR3 DNA. D genes are given only for firm matches. Where a row states a size, it is once, few, many or the class of an expanded clone; other rows omit it.

>TRBJ1-4|NA|NA|TRBV2
CASSEGGLANEKLFF
TGTGCCAGCAGTGAGGGGGGACTAGCGAATGAAAAACTGTTTTTT
>TRBJ2-1|NA|NA|TRBV7-9
CASTPFAFNEQFF
TGTGCCAGCACCCCATTCGCTTTCAATGAGCAGTTCTTC
>TRBJ1-1|NA|NA|TRBV20-1
CSAGVMVSGPEAFF
TGCAGTGCTGGAGTGATGGTTTCGGGGCCTGAAGCTTTCTTT
>TRBJ2-5|NA|NA|TRBV10-3
CAISESGLQRMETQYF
TGTGCCATCAGTGAGTCGGGGCTCCAGAGGATGGAGACCCAGTACTTC
>TRBJ2-7|NA|many|TRBV20-1
CSASETLVVYEQYF
TGCAGTGCTTCTGAGACCCTCGTCGTTTACGAGCAGTACTTC
>TRBJ2-5|NA|NA|TRBV5-4
CASSKGLRETQYF
TGTGCCAGCTCAAAGGGCCTAAGGGAGACCCAGTACTTC
>TRBJ2-7|NA|NA|TRBV7-9
CASSSPFEGTTLYEQYF
TGTGCCAGCAGCTCACCCTTTGAGGGGACAACGCTCTACGAGCAGTACTTC
>TRBJ2-7|NA|NA|TRBV27
CASSPWGDRTYEQYF
TGTGCCAGCAGCCCATGGGGTGACCGGACCTACGAGCAGTACTTC
>TRBJ2-7|NA|NA|TRBV7-2
CASSQLQGVVREQYF
TGCGCCAGCAGCCAACTACAGGGTGTAGTACGCGAGCAGTACTTC
>TRBJ2-7|TRBD2|few|TRBV20-1
CSARDSGGADEQYF
TGCAGTGCTAGAGACAGCGGGGGGGCCGACGAGCAGTACTTC
>TRBJ2-5|NA|once|TRBV9
CASSGAGRETQYF
TGTGCCAGCAGCGGGGCAGGGAGAGAGACCCAGTACTTC
>TRBJ1-2|NA|NA|TRBV5-6
CASSTSGVSYGYTF
TGTGCCAGCAGCACCTCAGGGGTTAGCTATGGCTACACCTTC
>TRBJ2-5|NA|NA|TRBV11-2
CASSLEAQQETQYF
TGTGCCAGCAGCTTAGAGGCGCAGCAAGAGACCCAGTACTTC
>TRBJ1-1|NA|NA|TRBV14
CASSGRPNTEAFF
TGTGCCAGCAGCGGAAGACCGAACACTGAAGCTTTCTTT
>TRBJ2-7|TRBD2|NA|TRBV14
CASSPRRGGGYEQYF
TGTGCCAGCAGTCCTAGGCGGGGGGGCGGGTACGAGCAGTACTTC
>TRBJ2-5|TRBD2|many|TRBV5-1
CASSPTGTSGPRAQYF
TGCGCCAGCAGCCCCACGGGGACTAGCGGCCCAAGGGCCCAGTACTTC
>TRBJ2-5|TRBD2|few|TRBV20-1
CSAQTSGQETQYF
TGCAGTGCTCAGACTAGCGGGCAAGAGACCCAGTACTTC
>TRBJ2-7|NA|few|TRBV7-3
CASSPGMTYEQYF
TGTGCCAGCAGCCCTGGCATGACCTACGAGCAGTACTTC
>TRBJ1-2|NA|NA|TRBV4-2
CASSLVQGGYGYTF
TGTGCCAGCAGCTTAGTACAGGGCGGGTATGGCTACACCTTC
>TRBJ1-1|NA|NA|TRBV20-1
CSASRSLGRFEAFF
TGCAGTGCTAGCCGTTCGTTGGGCCGATTTGAAGCTTTCTTT
>TRBJ2-1|TRBD2|NA|TRBV15
CATSRDIRGLATANEQFF
TGTGCCACCAGCAGAGATATCCGGGGACTAGCTACGGCTAATGAGCAGTTCTTC
>TRBJ2-7|TRBD1|NA|TRBV10-3
CAISEKGQVRAYEQYF
TGTGCCATCAGTGAGAAAGGACAGGTTAGGGCCTACGAGCAGTACTTC
>TRBJ1-3|TRBD1|many|TRBV20-1
CSARSQGNAGNTIYF
TGCAGTGCTAGATCACAGGGGAACGCCGGAAACACCATATATTTT
>TRBJ2-7|NA|NA|TRBV10-3
CAISERGQGIYEQYF
TGTGCCATCAGTGAGAGAGGCCAAGGGATCTACGAGCAGTACTTC
>TRBJ1-3|NA|many|TRBV2
CASSRGDTRSGNTIYF
TGTGCCAGCAGTAGGGGGGACACCCGCTCTGGAAACACCATATATTTT
>TRBJ2-1|NA|NA|TRBV29-1
CSVASSSQGPYNEQFF
TGCAGCGTTGCCAGCAGCTCGCAGGGTCCCTACAATGAGCAGTTCTTC
>TRBJ2-7|NA|few|TRBV5-1
CASSPLGPPGYEQYF
TGCGCCAGCAGCCCGCTCGGTCCCCCGGGGTACGAGCAGTACTTC
>TRBJ2-2|NA|many|TRBV20-1
CSARNSNTGELFF
TGCAGTGCTAGAAATAGTAACACCGGGGAGCTGTTTTTT
>TRBJ1-1|NA|few|TRBV29-1
CSVEGGLTTEAFF
TGCAGCGTTGAAGGGGGATTAACCACTGAAGCTTTCTTT
>TRBJ2-3|NA|many|TRBV7-6
CASSLGVFPSTDTQYF
TGTGCCAGCAGCTTAGGGGTTTTCCCTAGCACAGATACGCAGTATTTT
>TRBJ1-5|NA|NA|TRBV20-1
CSAPGGGDNQPQHF
TGCAGTGCCCCTGGGGGGGGGGACAATCAGCCCCAGCATTTT
>TRBJ2-1|TRBD2|many|TRBV20-1
CSLTSGGAYNEQFF
TGCAGTCTCACTAGCGGGGGGGCCTACAATGAGCAGTTCTTC
>TRBJ2-7|TRBD2|NA|TRBV7-2
CASSYTAGAYEQYF
TGTGCCAGCAGTTACACAGCGGGGGCCTACGAGCAGTACTTC
>TRBJ1-3|NA|NA|TRBV20-1
CSARDPPVSGTRGNTIYF
TGCAGTGCTAGAGATCCCCCCGTTAGCGGGACGCGGGGAAACACCATATATTTT
>TRBJ2-7|TRBD2|once|TRBV11-2
CASSSRAGEDEQYF
TGTGCCAGCAGCTCCCGGGCGGGAGAGGACGAGCAGTACTTC
>TRBJ2-3|TRBD2|NA|TRBV10-3
CAISDLAGKTFRTDTQYF
TGTGCCATCAGTGACCTAGCGGGGAAAACCTTTCGCACAGATACGCAGTATTTT
>TRBJ1-1|TRBD1|NA|TRBV20-1
CSARAGDRNTEAFF
TGCAGTGCTAGAGCGGGGGACAGGAACACTGAAGCTTTCTTT
>TRBJ2-7|NA|many|TRBV5-4
CASHRTASNEQYF
TGTGCCAGCCACCGGACAGCCAGCAACGAGCAGTACTTC
>TRBJ2-7|NA|NA|TRBV24-1
CATSDSGLSDEQYF
TGTGCCACCAGTGATTCAGGGCTTAGCGACGAGCAGTACTTC
>TRBJ1-2|NA|NA|TRBV5-1
CASSLVDNYGYTF
TGCGCCAGCAGCTTGGTGGACAATTATGGCTACACCTTC
>TRBJ1-1|NA|few|TRBV10-3
CAIRQGRTEAFF
TGTGCCATCAGGCAGGGCCGTACTGAAGCTTTCTTT
>TRBJ2-3|TRBD2|NA|TRBV9
CASSVPSGTSTDTQYF
TGTGCCAGCAGCGTACCCAGCGGGACTAGCACAGATACGCAGTATTTT
>TRBJ2-5|NA|many|TRBV10-2
CASEGFNQETQYF
TGCGCCAGCGAGGGGTTTAACCAAGAGACCCAGTACTTC
>TRBJ2-2|TRBD2|few|TRBV11-1
CASTHNLPSGDYNTGELFF
TGTGCCAGCACCCATAATTTGCCTAGCGGGGATTATAACACCGGGGAGCTGTTTTTT
>TRBJ1-2|NA|NA|TRBV7-9
CASSLVVRSGGQWDGYTF
TGTGCCAGCAGCTTAGTTGTTCGCTCCGGGGGGCAATGGGATGGCTACACCTTC
>TRBJ1-4|NA|NA|TRBV7-2
CASSPRLWANEKLFF
TGTGCCAGCAGCCCCCGCCTGTGGGCTAATGAAAAGCTGTTTTTT
>TRBJ1-4|TRBD1|many|TRBV4-2
CASSQAMGTATATNEKLFF
TGTGCCAGCAGCCAAGCGATGGGGACAGCGACCGCAACTAATGAAAAACTGTTTTTT
>TRBJ1-1|NA|NA|TRBV4-1
CASSQDDREAFF
TGCGCCAGCAGCCAAGATGACAGGGAAGCTTTCTTT
>TRBJ2-3|TRBD2|many|TRBV2
CASRPLPGLDFRTDTQYF
TGTGCCAGCAGACCCCTTCCGGGACTAGACTTCCGCACAGATACGCAGTATTTT
>TRBJ2-7|TRBD1|NA|TRBV29-1
CSVTGQGTYEQYF
TGCAGCGTGACTGGACAGGGAACCTACGAGCAGTACTTC
>TRBJ1-3|NA|many|TRBV6-1
CASTNSGNTIYF
TGTGCCAGCACGAACTCTGGAAACACCATATATTTT
>TRBJ2-5|TRBD1|NA|TRBV29-1
CSVRASRTGLQQETQYF
TGCAGCGTTCGTGCCAGCCGGACAGGGCTACAGCAAGAGACCCAGTACTTC
>TRBJ1-1|NA|NA|TRBV20-1
CSASPIMNTEAFF
TGCAGTGCTTCCCCGATCATGAACACTGAAGCTTTCTTT
>TRBJ2-3|TRBD2|NA|TRBV19
CASRLPGTRSDTQYF
TGTGCCAGTAGGCTACCCGGGACTAGGTCAGATACGCAGTATTTT
>TRBJ2-3|NA|NA|TRBV24-1
CATSDLPIATAGDTQYF
TGTGCCACCAGTGACCTCCCGATTGCCACGGCGGGAGATACGCAGTATTTT
>TRBJ2-2|TRBD1|many|TRBV6-4
CASRKPMGQPNTGELFF
TGTGCCAGCAGAAAACCTATGGGACAGCCTAACACCGGGGAGCTGTTTTTT
>TRBJ1-2|NA|medium-sized|TRBV29-1
CSVGGEASIRGYTF
TGCAGCGTAGGGGGGGAGGCGAGTATTCGTGGCTACACCTTC
>TRBJ1-2|NA|NA|TRBV9
CASSSATFKTF
TGTGCCAGCAGCTCGGCGACGTTCAAGACCTTC
>TRBJ2-7|TRBD1|NA|TRBV24-1
CATEDRGWDEQYF
TGTGCCACCGAGGACAGGGGGTGGGACGAGCAGTACTTC
>TRBJ1-3|NA|few|TRBV15
CATSRGGTKAGNTIYF
TGTGCCACCAGCAGAGGAGGCACGAAGGCTGGAAACACCATATATTTT